This entry describes one TCR beta chain. These data belong to a study of blood T cells in healthy people across ages. Study context: With template switching, about one barcoded beta molecule was captured per two T cells.

V lost 1 base, J lost 0 bases, and 4 bases lay in between. Germline assignment: CDR1 GTSNPN and CDR2 SVGIG (reference sequence). CDR3 length equals 12 residues. Using a J-beta primer mix together with a sample-barcoded 5' primer, a second PCR was run for roughly 6 to 12 cycles. MiXCR, run by TCRdb on the 5' RACE reads, gives a single entry per CDR3 protein. This sample has about 600,000 distinct CDR3 sequences, with around 48% found just once. The sample comprised blood. The chain joins TRBV30 to TRBJ2-7; D is undetermined. The TCR was taken from a man older than 75 in good health. The CDR3 here is CAWSDSSYEQYF. Written as DNA, the CDR3 is TGTGCCTGGAGTGACAGCTCCTACGAGCAGTACTTC. The complete variable domain, with remaining parts taken from reference TRBV30 and TRBJ2-7, reads SQTIHQWPATLVQPVGSPLSLECTVEGTSNPNLYWYRQAAGRGLQLLFYSVGIGQISSEVPQNLSASRPQDRQFILSSKKLLLSDSGFYLCAWSDSSYEQYFGPGTRLTVT.